Listed here is a single T cell receptor (beta chain). Its specific antigen is unknown. Within one base of it there is no much larger clone, and no base qualities were kept. Each collaborating institution followed its own protocols to collect whole blood in K2EDTA tubes. For TCRbeta analysis, collaborators shipped samples as frozen whole blood, isolated PBMCs, or DNA extracted from either of those sample types. These data belong to a study of blood T cell repertoires in COVID-19 (dated by TCRdb to the early 2020s). As for the study more broadly: The collaborator samples originated in the United States, Italy and Spain and spanned the acute and convalescent phases of COVID-19. The prospective study material was composed of cDNA or gDNA derived from T cells, B-cell-depleted T cells, or PBMCs. Where available, HLA class I and class II types were taken from metadata supplied by the sample provider and were not determined by assay-based typing. The samples were drawn from two sources: the first 160 participants of the ongoing ImmuneRACE study, and 950 to 1,500 subjects contributed by 6 global collaborators. Nearly every sample came with metadata listing a de-identified subject ID, COVID-19 status, age in years and sex. Deeply sampled blood TCRbeta repertoires from subjects exposed to, actively infected with, or recovered from COVID-19 were included in the dataset. The repertoires were released in a freely available public database meant as a resource for research on the immune response to SARS-CoV-2. Findings and caveats that apply to the study as a whole: How much clinical and demographic metadata was included differed by source and by participant, and the metadata was provided uncurated.

TCRbeta CDR3 regions were amplified from genomic DNA using the immunoSEQ Assay, a bias-controlled multiplex PCR. The study's own analysis went as follows. The number of nucleated cells in each sample was estimated from the amplification of reference gene primers within the assay. To quantify the absolute abundance of each unique TCRbeta CDR3 rearrangement, sequence reads were collapsed and filtered. For each sample, productive Simpson clonality was calculated as the square root of Simpson's diversity index across productive rearrangements. Drawn from immuneACCESS, this table holds only the in-frame rearrangements with V and J called that TCRdb kept. Clones are partly lost; checked studies trace under half to an unresolved V gene and leave the rest unexplained. V and J calls and clone size follow that table, whereas D and trimming were derived from the DNA. A total of more than 200,000 clones appear in this sample, over 80% of them only once. The ten biggest clones cover around 27% of the sample.

The trim is 2 bases for V and 8 bases for J, with a gap of 10 bases between the germline ends. According to the germline V gene (reference sequence), CDR1 reads DFQATT and CDR2 reads SNEGSKA. Including cysteine and phenylalanine, the CDR3 has 11 amino acids. The read is trimmed to its CDR3 DNA, 33 bases read in frame from base 1. The sequenced sample was peripheral blood. This sequence originates from a man in his forties with acute or convalescent COVID-19. The chain links TRBV20-1 with TRBJ2-7; the D segment cannot be called with confidence. The nucleotide sequence is TGCAGTGCTAGACTGGGCCTTAAGCAGTACTTC. This translates into CSARLGLKQYF.